A single sample is the source of the 21 T cell receptor beta chains below, sequenced in a study of regulatory T cells in long-lasting Graves disease. The time point denotes: persistent/refractory GD, antithyroid drugs over 5 years with positive TRAb. RNA extracted from PBMCs served as the sequencing template. Investigators prepared the TCR beta libraries by applying iRepertoire HTBI primers and Arm-PCR of CDR3 regions. Each CDR3 protein gets one entry after TCRdb re-called the multiplex PCR reads with MiXCR. The table records roughly 490,000 distinct CDR3 sequences, approximately 23% of them present only once. This specimen was peripheral blood mononuclear cells (PBMCs), taken when the disease was refractory, from a patient treated with antithyroid drugs. The origin of the receptors is a female donor with Graves disease.

In its sample, this clonotype was seen a few times. V usage is TRBV11-3 and J usage is TRBJ2-7, with 7 bases lining up with TRBD2. In germline, CDR1 is SGHNT, CDR2 YENEEA. V gave up 8 bases and J gave up 7 bases; unmatched junction bases: 14. The CDR3 runs 14 residues. CDR3 sequence: CASRVGLAEPEQYF. As DNA, the CDR3 is TGTGCCAGCCGAGTCGGGCTAGCGGAGCCGGAGCAGTACTTC.

The V gene is TRBV4-1, the J gene TRBJ1-1; possibly TRBD1 for D (6 bases). The germline gives CDR1 MGHRA, CDR2 YSYEKL. Deletions cut 3 bases from V and 2 bases from J, with 10 bases between. The CDR3 has 14 amino acids. The CDR3 DNA sequence: TGCGCCAGCAGCCATAAACAGGGAAACACTGAAGCTTTCTTT. Amino acid sequence: CASSHKQGNTEAFF.

This clonotype was seen more than once but under ten times. V usage is TRBV2 and J usage is TRBJ1-6; 8 bases fit TRBD1. The CDR3 runs to 16 residues. Germline trimming cut 2 bases from V and 9 bases from J; bases unmatched to any gene: 9. Germline V gene sequence: CDR1 SNHLY, CDR2 FYNNEI. The CDR3 loop reads CASSEQGAKVGSPLHF. The CDR3 bases are TGTGCCAGCAGTGAACAGGGGGCCAAAGTAGGTTCACCCCTCCACTTT.

This sequence joins TRBV6-2 or TRBV6-3 and TRBJ2-7; TRBD2 is a possible D gene (6 bases). CDR1 is MNHEY, CDR2 SVGEGT, per germline. There are 15 residues in the CDR3. The V and J ends lost 2 bases and 3 bases respectively, with 14 bases between them. CDR3 protein: CASSYRGGSNYEQYF. The CDR3 DNA is TGTGCCAGCAGTTACAGGGGAGGTAGCAACTACGAGCAGTACTTC.

This clonotype was recorded a few times. The chain couples TRBV6-5 to TRBJ1-5; D unclear. This CDR3 has 14 amino acids. V was shortened by 2 bases and J by 6 bases, with 11 bases between the two germline ends. Per the germline V gene, CDR1 is MNHEY and CDR2 is SVGAGI. In DNA, the CDR3 is TGTGCCAGCAGTTACGGCAGGTCGGGTCAGCCCCAGCATTTT. It codes for CASSYGRSGQPQHF.

This clonotype was observed many times. The chain is built from TRBV6-5 and TRBJ1-1; unclear D gene. The CDR3 covers 12 residues. Germline V CDR1 and CDR2: MNHEY, SVGAGI. The ends were cut back, 0 bases at V and 7 bases at J, with 6 bases in the middle. The CDR3 loop reads CASSYSRDEAFF. The CDR3 bases are TGTGCCAGCAGTTACTCCCGGGATGAAGCTTTCTTT.

Of note for this clonotype: The junction and the germline gene differ at one end; a read error may be behind it. The chain has TRBV7-8 and TRBJ1-2, with no clear D. CDR3 length: 15 residues. Germline values: CDR1 SGHVS, CDR2 FQNEAQ. In DNA, the CDR3 is TGTGCCAGCAGCTCCAAGGAGGGATCCAACTATGGCTACGCCTTC. Protein: CASSSKEGSNYGYAF.

There are many counts of this clonotype. J is TRBJ1-2 and V is TRBV12-3 or TRBV12-4; maybe TRBD1 (5 bases). V shed 5 bases and J shed 4 bases, with 17 bases lying between them. This CDR3 comprises 15 residues. CDR3 loop: CASSMDRGGTYGYTF. The CDR3 nucleotides are TGTGCCAGCAGTATGGACCGGGGAGGGACCTATGGCTACACCTTC.

This chain connects TRBV15 to TRBJ2-2, with D perhaps TRBD1 (6 bases). The V gene lost 5 bases and the J gene lost 0 bases, with 10 bases spanning the gap. Germline V gene sequence: CDR1 LNHNV, CDR2 YYDKDF (reference sequence). The CDR3 covers 15 residues. The DNA of the CDR3 is TGTGCCACCAGCCCGGACAGAACGAACACCGGGGAGCTGTTTTTT. Translation: CATSPDRTNTGELFF.

This clonotype was counted at least ten times. The chain links TRBV12-3 or TRBV12-4 to TRBJ2-2; 11 bases align to TRBD2. This CDR3 is 17 amino acids long. After removal of 1 base from V and 6 bases from J, the junction contained 7 bases not matched to a gene. CDR3 loop: CASSLVELAGAAGELFF. The CDR3 nucleotides are TGTGCCAGCAGTTTAGTGGAACTAGCGGGAGCGGCCGGGGAGCTGTTTTTT.

This clonotype was seen ten or more times. The chain joins TRBV2 to TRBJ2-7; D remains ambiguous. Germline CDR1 SNHLY, CDR2 FYNNEI. The CDR3 covers 15 residues. V lost 3 bases and J 4 bases, leaving 16 bases between the germline ends. CDR3 region: CASSEGSLHPYEQYF. The DNA for the CDR3 is TGTGCCAGCAGTGAGGGCTCCCTACATCCATACGAGCAGTACTTC.

This clonotype came up many times. The CDR3 sequence is CASRSPQGSSNYGYTF. CDR3 coding DNA: TGTGCCAGCAGGTCCCCCCAGGGCTCATCTAACTATGGCTACACCTTC. This chain connects TRBV28 to TRBJ1-2; D is possibly TRBD1 (5 bases). V was pared by 6 bases and J by 0 bases, with 17 bases between. Germline V CDR1 and CDR2: MDHEN, SYDVKM. The CDR3 totals 16 residues.

A note on this clonotype: With a much larger clone just one base away, this may be a read error. The chain has TRBV12-3 or TRBV12-4 and TRBJ1-1; D gene ambiguous. The CDR3 spans 14 residues. The DNA of the CDR3 is TGTGCCGGCAGCCACACCTTCCCGTACACTGAAGCTTTCTTT. The encoded protein is CAGSHTFPYTEAFF.

CDR3 DNA: TGTGCCAGCAGCCGAGCGACAGGGTACTATGGCTACACCTTC. Protein sequence: CASSRATGYYGYTF. The rearrangement uses TRBV28 and TRBJ1-2; the match to TRBD1 covers 7 bases. Germline-derived CDR1 and CDR2 are MDHEN and SYDVKM. CDR3 length: 14 amino acids. Unmatched junction bases numbered 7, after V lost 6 bases and J lost 3 bases.

CDR3 residues: CSARTNYRGDGNTIYF. Written as DNA, the CDR3 is TGCAGTGCTAGAACCAACTACAGGGGGGATGGAAACACCATATATTTT. The chain carries TRBV20-1 and TRBJ1-3; 8 bases fit TRBD1. The CDR3 covers 16 residues. The V gene's germline CDR1 is DFQATT and CDR2 SNEGSKA (reference sequence). The ends lost 2 bases at V and 3 bases at J; junction bases unmatched: 9.

The rearrangement links TRBV19 to TRBJ2-7; TRBD1 agrees at 8 bases. This CDR3 spans 13 amino acids. V trimming: 10 bases; J trimming: 5 bases; junction bases outside the gene matches: 10. Germline V gene sequence: CDR1 LNHDA, CDR2 SQIVND (reference sequence). In nucleotides, the CDR3 is TGTGCCACCATGACAGGGGATAGGGACGAGCAGTACTTC. Its protein is CATMTGDRDEQYF.

In its sample, this clonotype was seen a few times. The chain recombines TRBV5-4 with TRBJ1-2; TRBD1 agrees at 7 bases. The CDR3 runs to 14 residues. Germline CDR1 SGHNT, CDR2 YYREEE (reference sequence). V dropped 3 bases and J dropped 4; count of bases not matched to a gene: 6. DNA for the CDR3: TGTGCCAGCAGCTGGGACAGCCAGACCTATGGCTACACCTTC. Residues: CASSWDSQTYGYTF. Supplemented by reference TRBV5-4 and TRBJ1-2, the full variable domain reads ETGVTQSPTHLIKTRGQQVTLRCSSQSGHNTVSWYQQALGQGPQFIFQYYREEENGRGNFPPRFSGLQFPNYSSELNVNALELDDSALYLCASSWDSQTYGYTFGSGTRLTVV.

The chain has TRBV5-1 and TRBJ1-4, with D unclear. This CDR3 comprises 16 residues. Germline CDR1 is SGHRS and CDR2 is YFSETQ. V was trimmed by 4 bases and J by 5 bases, leaving 18 bases between them. The CDR3 is CASSVDLGSKNEKLFF. Here the CDR3 DNA reads TGCGCCAGCAGCGTGGATTTAGGCTCGAAAAATGAAAAACTGTTTTTT.

The chain has TRBV6-2 or TRBV6-3 and TRBJ2-3; 7 bases map to TRBD1. This CDR3 comprises 15 residues. J lost 0 bases, V lost 4 bases, and 4 bases had no gene match. Germline CDR1 is MNHEY and CDR2 is SVGEGT. The CDR3 DNA follows: TGTGCCAGCAGTTCAGGGACAGTTAGCACAGATACGCAGTATTTT. Translated, it gives CASSSGTVSTDTQYF.

This clonotype was observed a handful of times. The chain links TRBV20-1 to TRBJ1-1, with 8 bases lining up with TRBD1. In germline, CDR1 is DFQATT, CDR2 SNEGSKA (reference sequence). The CDR3 is 12 amino acids. V lost 1 base to trimming and J lost 7 bases; unmatched junction nucleotides: 2. This chain's CDR3 is CSARGQGNEAFF. In DNA form, the CDR3 reads TGCAGTGCTAGAGGACAGGGGAATGAAGCTTTCTTT.

This clonotype was observed many times. The CDR3 DNA reads TGTGCCAGCAGCCCGGCCGGGACAGACTCCTACGAGCAGTACTTC. The encoded protein is CASSPAGTDSYEQYF. The rearrangement uses TRBV7-2 and TRBJ2-7, with 7 nucleotides matching TRBD1. The length of the CDR3 is 15 residues. After removal of 5 bases from V and 0 bases from J, the junction contained 7 bases not matched to a gene. Germline CDR1 is SGHTA and CDR2 is FQGNSA.